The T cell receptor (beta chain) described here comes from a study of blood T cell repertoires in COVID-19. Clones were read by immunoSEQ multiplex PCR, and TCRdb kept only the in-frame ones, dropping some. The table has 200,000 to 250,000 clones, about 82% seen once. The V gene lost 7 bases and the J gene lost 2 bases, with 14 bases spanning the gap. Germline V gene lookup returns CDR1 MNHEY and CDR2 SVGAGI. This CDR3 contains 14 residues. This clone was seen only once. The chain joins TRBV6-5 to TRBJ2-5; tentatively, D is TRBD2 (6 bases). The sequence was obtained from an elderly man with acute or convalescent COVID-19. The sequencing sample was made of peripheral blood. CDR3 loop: CASTLAAGQETQYF. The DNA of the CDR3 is TGTGCCAGCACTTTAGCGGCGGGTCAAGAGACCCAGTACTTC.